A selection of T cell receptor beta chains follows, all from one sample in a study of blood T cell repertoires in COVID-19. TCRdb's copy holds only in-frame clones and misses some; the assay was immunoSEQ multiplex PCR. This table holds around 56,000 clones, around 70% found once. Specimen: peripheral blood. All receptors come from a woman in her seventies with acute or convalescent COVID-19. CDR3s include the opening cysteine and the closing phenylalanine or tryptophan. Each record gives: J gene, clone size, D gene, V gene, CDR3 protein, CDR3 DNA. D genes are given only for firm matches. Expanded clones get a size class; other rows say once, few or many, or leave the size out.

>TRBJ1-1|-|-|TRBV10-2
CASSELRGLIAFF
TGCGCCAGCAGTGAGTTAAGGGGCTTAATAGCTTTCTTT
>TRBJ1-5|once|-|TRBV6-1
CASSEADWYDQPQHF
TGTGCCAGCAGTGAAGCGGACTGGTACGATCAGCCCCAGCATTTT
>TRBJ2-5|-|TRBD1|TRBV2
CASSEGWTGRLQETQYF
TGTGCCAGCAGTGAAGGGTGGACAGGCCGCCTCCAAGAGACCCAGTACTTC
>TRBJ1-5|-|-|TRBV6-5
CASSPGVSQPQHF
TGTGCCAGCAGCCCCGGTGTGAGTCAGCCCCAGCATTTT
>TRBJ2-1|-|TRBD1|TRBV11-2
CASSLETGGRSEQFF
TGTGCCAGCAGCTTAGAGACAGGGGGCCGTAGTGAGCAGTTCTTC
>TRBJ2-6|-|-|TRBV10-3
CAISEGVANSGANVLTF
TGTGCCATCAGTGAAGGGGTGGCGAACTCTGGGGCCAACGTCCTGACTTTC
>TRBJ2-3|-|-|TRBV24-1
CATSDLHTDTQYF
TGTGCCACCAGTGATTTACACACAGATACGCAGTATTTT
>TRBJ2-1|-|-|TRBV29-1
CSAGRGSSYNEQFF
TGCAGCGCTGGCCGCGGAAGCTCCTACAATGAGCAGTTCTTC
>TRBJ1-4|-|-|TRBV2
CASSEAQGLNEKLFF
TGTGCCAGCAGTGAAGCGCAGGGGCTTAATGAAAAACTGTTTTTT
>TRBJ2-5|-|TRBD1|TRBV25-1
CASSSPLGTGASETQYF
TGTGCCAGCAGTTCGCCCCTTGGGACAGGGGCCTCGGAGACCCAGTACTTC
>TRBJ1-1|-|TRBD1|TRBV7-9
CASSLLGQGVAEAFF
TGTGCCAGCAGCTTACTGGGACAGGGAGTCGCTGAAGCTTTCTTT
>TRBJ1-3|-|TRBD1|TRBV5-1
CASSLSWTGYRSSGNTIYF
TGCGCCAGCAGCTTGAGTTGGACAGGGTACCGAAGCTCTGGAAACACCATATATTTT
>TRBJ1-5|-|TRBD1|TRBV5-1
CASSLAPTGGNQPQHF
TGCGCCAGCAGCTTGGCCCCGACAGGGGGCAATCAGCCCCAGCATTTT
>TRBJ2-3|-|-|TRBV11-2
CASSLGGGFVDTQYF
TGTGCCAGCTCCCTAGGTGGGGGGTTCGTAGATACGCAGTATTTT
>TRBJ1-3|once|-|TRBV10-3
CAISESRYTIYF
TGTGCCATCAGTGAAAGTAGATACACCATATATTTT
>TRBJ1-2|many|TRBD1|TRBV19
CASQGQRNYGYTF
TGTGCCAGCCAGGGACAGCGAAACTATGGCTACACCTTC
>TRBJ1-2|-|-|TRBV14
CASSQAGHPYGYTF
TGTGCCAGCAGCCAAGCCGGACACCCCTATGGCTACACCTTC
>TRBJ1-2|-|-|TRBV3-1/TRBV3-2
CASSGRTSLGYTF
TGTGCCAGCAGCGGGAGGACAAGCCTAGGCTACACCTTC
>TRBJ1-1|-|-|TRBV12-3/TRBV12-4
CASSSTPGAEAFF
TGTGCCAGCAGCTCAACCCCAGGGGCTGAAGCTTTCTTT
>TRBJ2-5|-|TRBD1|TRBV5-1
CASSPSQGARGETQYF
TGCGCCAGCAGCCCAAGCCAGGGGGCTCGTGGGGAGACCCAGTACTTC
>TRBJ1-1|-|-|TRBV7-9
CASSSQGHTEAFF
TGTGCCAGCAGCTCACAGGGTCACACTGAAGCTTTCTTT
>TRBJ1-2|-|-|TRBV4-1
CASSQFIDDEDYGYTF
TGCGCCAGCAGCCAATTTATAGACGACGAGGACTATGGCTACACCTTC
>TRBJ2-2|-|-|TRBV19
CASSMRGGGLRLGTGELFF
TGTGCCAGTAGTATGAGAGGTGGAGGCTTAAGGCTCGGGACCGGGGAGCTGTTTTTT
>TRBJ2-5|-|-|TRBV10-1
CANPSRGGQEETQYF
TGCGCCAACCCGTCGAGGGGGGGGCAGGAAGAGACCCAGTACTTC
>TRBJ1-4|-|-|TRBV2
CASSVLQVRQTNEKLFF
TGTGCCAGCAGTGTTCTTCAGGTCCGGCAAACTAATGAAAAACTGTTTTTT
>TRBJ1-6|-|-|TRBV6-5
CASRPNNRENSPLHF
TGTGCCAGCAGACCCAACAACAGGGAGAATTCACCCCTCCACTTT
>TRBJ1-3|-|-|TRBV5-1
CASSPQGGGNTIYF
TGCGCCAGCAGCCCCCAAGGAGGGGGAAACACCATATATTTT
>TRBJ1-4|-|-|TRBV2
CASSEGRGEKLFF
TGTGCCAGCAGTGAAGGAAGGGGTGAAAAACTGTTTTTT
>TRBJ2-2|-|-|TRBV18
CASSPLGVETGELFF
TGTGCCAGCTCCCCGCTAGGTGTCGAGACCGGGGAGCTGTTTTTT
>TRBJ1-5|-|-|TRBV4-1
CASSQRVGTDYNQPQHF
TGCGCCAGCAGCCAACGTGTAGGAACAGATTACAATCAGCCCCAGCATTTT
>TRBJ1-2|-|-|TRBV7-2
CASSFGVHLGYGYTF
TGTGCCAGCAGCTTCGGGGTCCATCTGGGCTATGGCTACACCTTC
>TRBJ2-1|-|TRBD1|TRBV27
CASRGTGAYNEQFF
TGTGCCAGCAGGGGGACAGGAGCTTACAATGAGCAGTTCTTC
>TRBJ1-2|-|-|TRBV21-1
CASSSWTGVLNGYTF
TGTGCCAGCAGCTCTTGGACAGGGGTTTTAAATGGCTACACCTTC
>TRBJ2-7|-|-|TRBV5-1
CASSPGQWYEQYF
TGCGCCAGCAGCCCGGGACAATGGTACGAGCAGTACTTC
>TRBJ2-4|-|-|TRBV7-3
CASSVVGGAQNIQYF
TGTGCCAGCAGCGTGGTCGGTGGGGCCCAAAACATTCAGTACTTC
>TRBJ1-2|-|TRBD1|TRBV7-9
CASSRLQGAGGYTF
TGTGCCAGCAGCCGACTCCAGGGGGCAGGTGGCTACACCTTC
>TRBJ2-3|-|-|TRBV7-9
CASSPVVGADTQYF
TGTGCCAGCAGCCCAGTCGTGGGCGCCGATACGCAGTATTTT
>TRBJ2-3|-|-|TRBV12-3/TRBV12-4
CASRPGIRDTQYF
TGTGCCAGCAGACCGGGTATCCGGGATACGCAGTATTTT
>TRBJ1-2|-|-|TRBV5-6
CASSLVGQRGGYTF
TGTGCCAGCAGCTTGGTTGGGCAACGAGGGGGCTACACCTTC
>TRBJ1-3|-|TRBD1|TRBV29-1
CSVVGDRTSGNTIYF
TGCAGCGTTGTCGGGGACAGGACTTCTGGAAACACCATATATTTT
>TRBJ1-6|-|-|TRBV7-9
CASRPTGSPLHF
TGTGCCAGCAGACCCACAGGGTCACCCCTCCACTTT
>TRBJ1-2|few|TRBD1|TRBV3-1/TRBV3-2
CASRRWDSPLNYGYTF
TGTGCCAGCAGACGGTGGGACAGCCCATTAAACTATGGCTACACCTTC
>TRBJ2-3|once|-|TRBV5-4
CASSLREADTQYF
TGTGCCAGCAGCTTACGAGAGGCAGATACGCAGTATTTT
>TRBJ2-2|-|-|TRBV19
CASSIRGLNTGELFF
TGTGCCAGTAGTATAAGGGGACTTAACACCGGGGAGCTGTTTTTT
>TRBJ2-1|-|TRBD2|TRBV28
CASKKGTSGDLEQFF
TGTGCCAGCAAGAAAGGGACTAGCGGGGACCTGGAGCAGTTCTTC
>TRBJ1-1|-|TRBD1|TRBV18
CASSPQAVRRTGGNTEAFF
TGTGCCAGCTCACCACAGGCCGTTCGGCGCACAGGGGGCAACACTGAAGCTTTCTTT
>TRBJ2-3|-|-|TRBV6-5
CASSPPTVTDTQYF
TGTGCCAGCAGTCCGCCGACAGTGACAGATACGCAGTATTTT
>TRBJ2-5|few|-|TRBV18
CASSPGLKETQYF
TGTGCCAGCTCACCAGGGCTCAAAGAGACCCAGTACTTC
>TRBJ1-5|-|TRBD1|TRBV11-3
CASSPGQGASNQPQHF
TGTGCCAGCAGCCCGGGACAGGGGGCGTCAAATCAGCCCCAGCATTTT
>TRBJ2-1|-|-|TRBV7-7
CASSLNFYNEQFF
TGTGCTAGCAGCTTAAACTTTTACAATGAGCAGTTCTTC
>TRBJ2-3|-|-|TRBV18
CASSPREGGVSTDTQYF
TGTGCCAGCTCACCACGGGAAGGCGGGGTGAGCACAGATACGCAGTATTTT
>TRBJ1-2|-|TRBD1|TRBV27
CASSLFGTAPYGYTF
TGTGCCAGCAGTTTGTTCGGGACAGCCCCATATGGCTACACCTTC
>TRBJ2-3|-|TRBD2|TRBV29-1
CSVGTSGGTDTQYF
TGCAGCGTGGGGACTAGCGGGGGGACAGATACGCAGTATTTT